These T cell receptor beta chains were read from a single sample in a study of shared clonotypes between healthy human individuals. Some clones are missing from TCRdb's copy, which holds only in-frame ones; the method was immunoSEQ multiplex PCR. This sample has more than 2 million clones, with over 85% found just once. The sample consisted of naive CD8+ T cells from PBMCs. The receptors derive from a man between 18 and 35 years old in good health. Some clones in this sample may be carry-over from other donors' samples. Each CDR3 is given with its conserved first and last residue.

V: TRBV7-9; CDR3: CASSPPGLAESSYEQYF
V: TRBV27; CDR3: CASSWGTSSYEQYF
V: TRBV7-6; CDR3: CASSPSAGSYNEQFF
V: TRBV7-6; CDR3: CASSPSSGTGYQPQHF
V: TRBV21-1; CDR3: CASSTIRTGGSYEQYF
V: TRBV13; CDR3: CASRQGIDYGYTF
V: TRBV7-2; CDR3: CASSSTSGTREQFF
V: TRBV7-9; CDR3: CASSPLAGRGPDTQYF
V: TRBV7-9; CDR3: CASSHYTDTQYF
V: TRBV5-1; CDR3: CASSWGGGVTYEQYF
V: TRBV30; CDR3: CAWSASSVPTKETQYF
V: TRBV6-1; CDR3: CASSVQGLHEQYF
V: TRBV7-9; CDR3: CASSLGQGVFGYTF
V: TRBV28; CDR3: CASSLFRTGRTEAFF
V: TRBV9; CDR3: CASSASGRLMNTEAFF
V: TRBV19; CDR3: CASSMTGGEQYF
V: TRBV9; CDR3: CASSPKGRTLYEQYF
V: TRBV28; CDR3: CASRSQLPRSGNTIYF
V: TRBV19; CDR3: CASSFPTGELFF
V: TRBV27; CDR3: CASSLGTGLTNEKLFF
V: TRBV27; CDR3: CASSGSPYEQYF
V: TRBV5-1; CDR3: CASSLGRGRNYEQYF
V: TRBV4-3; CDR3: CASSQDVVAEIYGYTF
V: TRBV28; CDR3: CASSLTLSTEAFF
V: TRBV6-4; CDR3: CASSERVAGATTDTQYF
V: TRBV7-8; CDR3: CASTYSGFDTGELFF
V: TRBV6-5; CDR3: CASSSDPPGIQETQYF
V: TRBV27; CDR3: CASSFRQGTEAFF
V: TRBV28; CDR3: CASSWAGDSYGYTF
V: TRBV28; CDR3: CASSPFGPSYGYTF
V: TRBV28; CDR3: CASSQTGDSYEQYF
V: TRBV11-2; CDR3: CASSLWVGRDRGNYGYTF
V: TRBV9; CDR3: CASSVGYQGRDDTEAFF
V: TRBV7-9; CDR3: CASRTGTVPYEQYF
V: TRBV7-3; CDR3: CASSFGDSDTQYF
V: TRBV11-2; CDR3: CASSSSGSGANVLTF